This TCR beta chain came from a study of cytomegalovirus exposure and HLA in healthy donors. Whole-study results and caveats: Rare sequences made up most TCRs, while some public TCRs were found in many donors. Prediction of most subjects' HLA-A and HLA-B alleles by TCR beta sequences was reportedly accurate.

60 Vbeta and 13 Jbeta primers were used in PCR. Here immunoSEQ multiplex PCR was the method, and the copy in TCRdb shows in-frame clones only, minus some. The table lists about 200,000 clones, approximately 81% of them singletons. Germline-derived CDR1 and CDR2 are SGDLS and YYNGEE. The CDR3 covers 16 residues. Trimming shortened V by 0 bases and J by 4 bases, and 16 bases separated the two germline ends. A word on this clone: Its matching antigen is unknown.

This sequence was found in a man aged 25-45 years in good health and CMV-seronegative. This chain uses TRBV9 with TRBJ1-2, with D perhaps TRBD1 (6 bases). Sequenced input: PBMCs. CDR3 sequence (DNA): TGTGCCAGCAGCGTAGCTACATCAGGGGCGGGCTATGGCTACACCTTC. This encodes CASSVATSGAGYGYTF.